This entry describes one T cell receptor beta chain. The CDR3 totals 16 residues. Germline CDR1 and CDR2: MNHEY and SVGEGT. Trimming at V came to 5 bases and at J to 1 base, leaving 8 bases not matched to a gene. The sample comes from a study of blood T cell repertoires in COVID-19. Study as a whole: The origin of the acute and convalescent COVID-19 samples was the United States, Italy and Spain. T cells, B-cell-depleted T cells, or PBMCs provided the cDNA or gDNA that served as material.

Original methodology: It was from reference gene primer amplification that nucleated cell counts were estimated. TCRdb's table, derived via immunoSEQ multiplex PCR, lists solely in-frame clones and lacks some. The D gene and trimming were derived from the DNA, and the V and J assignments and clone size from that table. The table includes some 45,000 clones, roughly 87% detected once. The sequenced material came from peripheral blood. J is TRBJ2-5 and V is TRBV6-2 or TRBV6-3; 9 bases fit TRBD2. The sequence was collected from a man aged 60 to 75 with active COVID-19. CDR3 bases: TGTGCCAGCAGTCAGGTTAGCGGGGGTGGCCAAGAGACCCAGTACTTC. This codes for CASSQVSGGGQETQYF.